The entry that follows covers one TCR beta chain sequence. Its specificity is not known. Surgery cases with the highest brain T cell transcript signatures were chosen for sequencing. Germline-derived CDR1 and CDR2 are SGHKS and YYEKEE (reference sequence). The V and J ends lost 1 base and 1 base respectively, with 11 bases between them. The CDR3 is 16 residues long. The sample originates from a study of brain T cells in children with intractable seizures. Findings of the study overall: Pre-surgery blood may have been undersampled, hiding some clones.

TCRdb's table, derived via immunoSEQ multiplex PCR, lists solely in-frame clones and lacks some. Counted here are 20,000 to 25,000 clones, under 95% occurring once; the ten biggest clones make up about 6%. This rearrangement joins TRBV5-5 to TRBJ2-2, with D maybe TRBD2 (5 bases). This specimen consisted of peripheral blood, obtained at surgery. This TCR was recovered from a boy between 10 and 17 years old with focal cortical dysplasia and intractable seizures. CDR3 coding DNA: TGTGCCAGCAGCTTGTTGGCGGGCAGGAACACCGGGGAGCTGTTTTTT. The encoded protein is CASSLLAGRNTGELFF.